A single count supports the clone carrying this TCR beta chain. In the original workflow: From reference gene primer amplification, estimates of nucleated cell counts were derived. Sequenced by immunoSEQ multiplex PCR; TCRdb stores in-frame clones only, minus some. That table gives V, J and clone size, and the DNA gave D and trimming. The repertoire holds a few hundred thousand clones, about four fifths seen once, with 5% in the top ten. Those enrolled, adults aged roughly 18 to 90 years, came from about two dozen US areas. The study recruited exposed participants who had met a COVID-19 case within 2 weeks before entry. The data derive from a study of blood T cell repertoires in COVID-19. Germline V gene lookup returns CDR1 SNHLY and CDR2 FYNNEI. Losses at the gene ends were 9 bases for V and 0 bases for J; bases not matched to a gene: 10. This CDR3 is built from 16 residues.

The V call is TRBV2, the J call TRBJ2-2; 7 bases are shared with TRBD2. The TCR sequence derives from a middle-aged man who had been exposed to COVID-19. The sequenced sample was PBMCs or T cells enriched from blood (not recorded which). CDR3 DNA sequence: TGTGCCAGTCGTCGATGGGGGGGTACGAACACCGGGGAGCTGTTTTTT. As protein: CASRRWGGTNTGELFF.